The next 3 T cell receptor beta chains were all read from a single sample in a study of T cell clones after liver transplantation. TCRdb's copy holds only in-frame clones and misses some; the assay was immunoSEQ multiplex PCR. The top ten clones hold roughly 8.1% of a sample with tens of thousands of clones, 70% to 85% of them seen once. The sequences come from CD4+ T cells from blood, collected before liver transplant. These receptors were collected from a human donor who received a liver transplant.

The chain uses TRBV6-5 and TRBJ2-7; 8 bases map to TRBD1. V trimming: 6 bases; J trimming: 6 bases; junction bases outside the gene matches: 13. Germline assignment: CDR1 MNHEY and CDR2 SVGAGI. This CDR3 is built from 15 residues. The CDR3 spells CASRTTTGGQVEQYF. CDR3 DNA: TGTGCCAGCAGAACTACCACCGGGGGACAGGTCGAGCAGTACTTC.

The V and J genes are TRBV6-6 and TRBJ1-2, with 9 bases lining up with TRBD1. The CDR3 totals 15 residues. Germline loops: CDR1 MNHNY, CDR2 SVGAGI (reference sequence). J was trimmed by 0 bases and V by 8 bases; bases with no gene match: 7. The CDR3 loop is CASRDRVSPNYGYTF. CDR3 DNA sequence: TGTGCCAGCCGGGACAGGGTGAGCCCTAACTATGGCTACACCTTC.

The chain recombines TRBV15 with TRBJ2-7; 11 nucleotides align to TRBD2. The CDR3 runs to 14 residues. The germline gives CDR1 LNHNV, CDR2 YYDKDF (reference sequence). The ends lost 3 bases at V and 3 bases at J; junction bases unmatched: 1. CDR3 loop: CATSSGTSGYEQYF. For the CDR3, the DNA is TGTGCCACCAGCAGCGGGACTAGCGGCTACGAGCAGTACTTC.